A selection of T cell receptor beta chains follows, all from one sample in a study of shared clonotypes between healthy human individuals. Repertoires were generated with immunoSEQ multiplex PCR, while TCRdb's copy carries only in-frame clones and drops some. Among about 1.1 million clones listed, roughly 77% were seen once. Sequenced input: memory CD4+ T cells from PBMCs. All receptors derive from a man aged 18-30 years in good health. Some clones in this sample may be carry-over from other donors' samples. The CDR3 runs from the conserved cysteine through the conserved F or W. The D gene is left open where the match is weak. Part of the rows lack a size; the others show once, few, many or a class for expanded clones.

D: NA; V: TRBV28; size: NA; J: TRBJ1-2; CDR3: CASRQGPYGYTF; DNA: TGTGCCAGCAGACAGGGTCCCTATGGCTACACCTTC
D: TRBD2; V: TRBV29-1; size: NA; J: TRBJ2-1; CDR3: CSVSTSGSFAYNEQFF; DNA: TGCAGCGTTTCGACTAGCGGGAGTTTTGCATACAATGAGCAGTTCTTC
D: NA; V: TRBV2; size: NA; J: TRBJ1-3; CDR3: CASSVQGNTIYF; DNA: TGTGCCAGCAGTGTGCAGGGAAACACCATATATTTT
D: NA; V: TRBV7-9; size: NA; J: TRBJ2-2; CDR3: CASSHRFNTGELFF; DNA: TGTGCCAGCAGCCACAGGTTTAACACCGGGGAGCTGTTTTTT
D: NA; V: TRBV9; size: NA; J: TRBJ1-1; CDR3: CASSVTGQGLMGAFF; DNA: TGTGCCAGCAGCGTTACGGGACAAGGGCTCATGGGAGCTTTCTTT
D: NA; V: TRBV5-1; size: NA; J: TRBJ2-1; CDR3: CASSLLAEYNEQFF; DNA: TGCGCCAGCAGCCTGTTAGCGGAGTACAATGAGCAGTTCTTC
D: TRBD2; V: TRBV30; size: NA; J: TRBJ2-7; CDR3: CAWALGLAGAYEQYF; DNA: TGTGCCTGGGCCTTGGGACTAGCGGGCGCCTACGAGCAGTACTTC
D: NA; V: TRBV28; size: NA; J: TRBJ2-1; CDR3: CASSSPGRAGTEQFF; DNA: TGTGCCAGCAGTTCTCCGGGAAGGGCAGGGACTGAGCAGTTCTTC
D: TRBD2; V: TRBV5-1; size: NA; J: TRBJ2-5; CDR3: CASSLGIAGGQETQYF; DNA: TGCGCCAGCAGCCTCGGGATAGCGGGAGGCCAAGAGACCCAGTACTTC
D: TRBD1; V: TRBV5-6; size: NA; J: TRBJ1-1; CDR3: CASSSTYRGIGAFF; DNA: TGTGCCAGCAGCTCGACCTACAGGGGGATTGGAGCTTTCTTT
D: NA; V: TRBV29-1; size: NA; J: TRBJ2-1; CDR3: CSVVRDSPSYNEQFF; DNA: TGCAGCGTTGTCCGGGACTCCCCCAGCTACAATGAGCAGTTCTTC
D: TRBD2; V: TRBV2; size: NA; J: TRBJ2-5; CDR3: CASPLGLAGGVTQYF; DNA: TGTGCCAGCCCCCTGGGACTAGCGGGGGGAGTGACCCAGTACTTC
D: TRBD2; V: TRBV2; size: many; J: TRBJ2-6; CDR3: CASRSQAGGAGANVLTF; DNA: TGTGCCAGCAGATCTCAAGCGGGAGGGGCTGGGGCCAACGTCCTGACTTTC
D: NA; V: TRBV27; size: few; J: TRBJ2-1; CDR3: CASSSQRPYNEQFF; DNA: TGTGCCAGCAGTTCCCAGCGGCCTTACAATGAGCAGTTCTTC
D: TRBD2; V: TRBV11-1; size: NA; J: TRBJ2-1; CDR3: CASSSTSGRANEQFF; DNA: TGTGCCAGCAGCTCCACTAGCGGGAGGGCCAATGAGCAGTTCTTC
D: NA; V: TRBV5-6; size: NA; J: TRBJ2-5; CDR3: CASSYSQGPYVSGSGQYF; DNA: TGTGCCAGCAGTTATTCACAGGGGCCCTACGTCTCCGGGAGTGGCCAGTACTTC
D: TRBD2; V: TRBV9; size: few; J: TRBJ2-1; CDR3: CASSVLAGREQFF; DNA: TGTGCCAGCAGCGTACTAGCGGGACGGGAGCAGTTCTTC
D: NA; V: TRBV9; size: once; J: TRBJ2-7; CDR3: CASSGWGSGRDSSYEQYF; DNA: TGTGCCAGCAGCGGTTGGGGGTCCGGTCGGGACTCATCCTACGAGCAGTACTTC
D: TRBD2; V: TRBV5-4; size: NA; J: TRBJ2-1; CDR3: CASSLTSGKGNEQFF; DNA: TGTGCCAGCAGCCTCACTAGCGGGAAGGGCAATGAGCAGTTCTTC
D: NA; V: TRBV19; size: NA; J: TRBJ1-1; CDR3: CASSIDRSTEAFF; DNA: TGTGCCAGTAGTATTGACAGGAGTACTGAAGCTTTCTTT
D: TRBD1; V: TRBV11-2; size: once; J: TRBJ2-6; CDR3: CASSPWTGASSGANVLTF; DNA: TGTGCCAGCAGCCCCTGGACAGGGGCCAGCTCTGGGGCCAACGTCCTGACTTTC
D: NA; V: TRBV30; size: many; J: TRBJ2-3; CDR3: CAWRRNWDTDTQYF; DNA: TGTGCCTGGAGGCGGAATTGGGACACAGATACGCAGTATTTT
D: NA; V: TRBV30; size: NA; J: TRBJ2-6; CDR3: CAWVRLRYNSRANVLTF; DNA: TGTGCCTGGGTCAGACTGCGTTATAACAGTCGGGCCAACGTCCTGACTTTC
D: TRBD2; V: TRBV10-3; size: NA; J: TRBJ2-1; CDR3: CAIRVAGGGEQFF; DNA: TGTGCCATCAGGGTAGCGGGAGGCGGTGAGCAGTTCTTC
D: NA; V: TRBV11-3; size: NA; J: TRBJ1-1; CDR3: CASSLGRGLSTEAFF; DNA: TGTGCCAGCAGCTTAGGTCGTGGCCTGAGCACTGAAGCTTTCTTT
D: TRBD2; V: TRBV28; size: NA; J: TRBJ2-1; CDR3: CASSAGLAGDNEQFF; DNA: TGTGCCAGCAGTGCGGGACTAGCGGGGGACAATGAGCAGTTCTTC
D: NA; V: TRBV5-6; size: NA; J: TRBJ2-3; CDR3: CASSLDSFTDTQYF; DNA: TGTGCCAGCAGCTTAGACAGCTTCACAGATACGCAGTATTTT
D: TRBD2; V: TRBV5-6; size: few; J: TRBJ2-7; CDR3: CASSWDRGAYEQYF; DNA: TGTGCCAGCAGCTGGGACCGGGGGGCCTACGAGCAGTACTTC
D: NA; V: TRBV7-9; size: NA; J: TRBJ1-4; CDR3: CASSLGDNEKLFF; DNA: TGTGCCAGCAGCTTAGGGGACAATGAAAAACTGTTTTTT
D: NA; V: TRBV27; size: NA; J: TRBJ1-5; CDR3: CASSLSIRGAQPQHF; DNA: TGTGCCAGCAGTTTATCGATTAGAGGGGCACAGCCCCAGCATTTT
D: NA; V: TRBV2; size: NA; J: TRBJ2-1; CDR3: CASRRDSRVVTEQFF; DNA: TGTGCCAGCAGACGGGACTCTCGGGTCGTAACTGAGCAGTTCTTC
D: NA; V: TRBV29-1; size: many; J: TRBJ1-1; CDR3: CSVETLYRERDTEAFF; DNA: TGCAGCGTTGAGACGTTATACAGGGAACGCGACACTGAAGCTTTCTTT
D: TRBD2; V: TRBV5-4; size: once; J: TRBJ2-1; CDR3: CARSRGLAGGVGNEQFF; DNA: TGTGCCCGCAGCCGAGGACTAGCGGGAGGGGTGGGGAATGAGCAGTTCTTC